The clone carrying this TCR beta chain occurred many times. The time point here: newly diagnosed GD, antithyroid drugs for less than 3 months. Following extraction of RNA from PBMCs, that RNA was used to make the TCR library. This entry belongs to a study of regulatory T cells in long-lasting Graves disease. Construction of TCR beta libraries relied on iRepertoire HTBI primers and on Arm-PCR targeting CDR3 regions. TCRdb passed the multiplex PCR reads through MiXCR, listing each CDR3 protein once. The table records around 460,000 distinct CDR3 sequences, approximately 15% of them present only once. With V trimmed by 7 bases and J by 0 bases, 13 bases remained unmatched. CDR1 and CDR2 from the germline V gene are MNHEY and SMNVEV (reference sequence). The CDR3 is made up of 17 amino acids. This same sample was also taken into another study, of T cells in Graves' hyperthyroidism and ophthalmopathy.

The input for sequencing was peripheral blood mononuclear cells (PBMCs), taken at new diagnosis, from a patient treated with antithyroid drugs. The J gene is TRBJ1-1, the V gene TRBV27, with TRBD1 matching 8 bases. The TCR sequence derives from a woman aged 45-60 years with Graves disease. The CDR3 spells CASTRDWTGQMNTEAFF. CDR3 coding DNA: TGTGCCAGCACCCGGGACTGGACAGGGCAAATGAACACTGAAGCTTTCTTT.